Below, 26 T cell receptor beta chains from the same sample are listed, as sequenced in a study of technical replicates of blood from several donors. The method was immunoSEQ multiplex PCR; TCRdb's version includes in-frame clones alone and lacks a portion of them. Among roughly 71,000 clones, nearly 97% were seen once, and the ten largest hold roughly 0.24%. The sequenced sample was T cells isolated from PBMCs. The receptors here all came from a human donor in good health.

The count of this clone is one. The chain couples TRBV5-1 to TRBJ2-1; 7 nucleotides match TRBD2. The CDR3 is made up of 17 amino acids. V dropped 2 bases and J dropped 3; count of bases not matched to a gene: 11. Germline V lookup: CDR1 SGHRS, CDR2 YFSETQ. DNA of the CDR3: TGCGCCAGCAGCTTCCGTCTTGGGAGGGCCTTCTACAATGAGCAGTTCTTC. It codes for CASSFRLGRAFYNEQFF.

V is TRBV19 and J is TRBJ1-5, with D tentatively TRBD1 (6 bases). Germline CDR1 reads LNHDA; CDR2 reads SQIVND (reference sequence). Trimming removed 0 bases at V and 0 bases at J, with 9 bases between. The CDR3 extends over 16 amino acids. This CDR3 reads CASSIEGHYSNQPQHF. Here the CDR3 DNA reads TGTGCCAGTAGTATAGAGGGACACTATAGCAATCAGCCCCAGCATTTT.

This rearrangement joins TRBV6-5 to TRBJ2-1; tentative D call: TRBD2 (5 bases). Germline V CDR1 and CDR2: MNHEY, SVGAGI. The CDR3 length is 16 residues. V lost 2 bases, J lost 7 bases, and 18 bases lay in between. Here the CDR3 DNA reads TGTGCCAGCAGTTACGGAGGAGAGACATTCCCAAATGAGCAGTTCTTC. Its translation: CASSYGGETFPNEQFF.

The chain employs TRBV6-1 and TRBJ2-3, with 8 bases matching TRBD2. V trimming: 6 bases; J trimming: 3 bases; junction bases outside the gene matches: 5. This CDR3 region has 14 residues. Germline V CDR1 and CDR2: MNHNS, SASEGT. The CDR3 is CASSPSGFTDTQYF. DNA for the CDR3: TGTGCCAGCAGCCCTAGCGGGTTTACAGATACGCAGTATTTT.

The chain recombines TRBV6-1 with TRBJ2-3, with 9 bases aligning to TRBD2. Germline V lookup: CDR1 MNHNS, CDR2 SASEGT. After removal of 6 bases from V and 3 bases from J, the junction contained 7 bases not matched to a gene. The CDR3 contains 15 residues. DNA for the CDR3: TGTGCCAGCAGAGTTTTAGCGGGAGTGACAGATACGCAGTATTTT. It encodes CASRVLAGVTDTQYF.

The chain recombines TRBV12-2 with TRBJ1-3; TRBD1 reflects the table's D call only, with no check against the DNA. TRBV12-2 is a known pseudogene. The length of the CDR3 is 17 residues. The chain's CDR3 is CASRLRTDREIGNTIYF. CDR3 coding DNA: TGTGCAAGTCGCCTACGAACGGACAGGGAAATTGGAAACACCATATATTTT.

The genes are TRBV28 and TRBJ1-4, with D maybe TRBD1 (6 bases). Trimming pared 2 bases from V and 4 bases from J, leaving 8 bases between. Germline CDR1 MDHEN, CDR2 SYDVKM. This CDR3 comprises 14 residues. The CDR3 loop is CASSLQGINEKLFF. CDR3 nucleotide sequence: TGTGCCAGCAGTTTACAGGGGATTAATGAAAAACTGTTTTTT.

The rearrangement joins TRBV6-1 to TRBJ2-4, with a tentative D call TRBD1 (6 bases). Trimming left V 3 bases short and J 7 bases short, with 13 bases between. The CDR3 sequence is 14 residues long. Germline CDR1 MNHNS, CDR2 SASEGT. For the CDR3, the DNA is TGTGCCAGCAGTGATCCCCGCACAGGGAACATTCAGTACTTC. It specifies CASSDPRTGNIQYF.

J is TRBJ2-7 and V is TRBV5-1; TRBD1 matches at 9 bases. In germline, CDR1 is SGHRS, CDR2 YFSETQ. CDR3 size: 14 residues. V dropped 4 bases and J dropped 4; count of bases not matched to a gene: 6. CDR3 in amino acids: CASSTGTGPYEQYF. The CDR3 region has the DNA TGCGCCAGCAGCACCGGGACAGGGCCTTACGAGCAGTACTTC. Based on the CDR3 plus reference TRBV5-1 and TRBJ2-7, the full variable domain is KAGVTQTPRYLIKTRGQQVTLSCSPISGHRSVSWYQQTPGQGLQFLFEYFSETQRNKGNFPGRFSGRQFSNSRSEMNVSTLELGDSALYLCASSTGTGPYEQYFGPGTRLTVT.

This rearrangement joins TRBV7-8 to TRBJ1-1; 7 bases map to TRBD1. CDR3 length: 16 amino acids. CDR1 and CDR2 from the germline V gene are SGHVS and FQNEAQ. Trimming took 1 base from V and 0 from J; bases not matched to a gene: 5. CDR3 nucleotides: TGTGCCAGCAGCTTAGAGGGGGACAGACTGAACACTGAAGCTTTCTTT. This translates into CASSLEGDRLNTEAFF.

The gene calls are TRBV2 and TRBJ1-4; TRBD1 aligns across 7 bases. V shed 9 bases and J 7 bases; nucleotides not matched to a gene: 14. This CDR3 contains 15 residues. The germline CDR1 and CDR2 sequences are SNHLY and FYNNEI. This CDR3 reads CASSQWTGNPEKLFF. In nucleotides, the CDR3 is TGTGCCAGTTCCCAATGGACAGGAAATCCTGAAAAACTGTTTTTT.

This chain uses TRBV7-9 with TRBJ2-5; TRBD2 matches 7 bases. The CDR3 is 14 amino acids. V shed 4 bases, J shed 5 bases, and the junction held 7 bases outside the gene matches. Germline V lookup: CDR1 SEHNR, CDR2 FQNEAQ (reference sequence). The CDR3 DNA follows: TGTGCCAGCAGCTCGATGGCCGGGGGGGAGACCCAGTACTTC. Amino acid sequence: CASSSMAGGETQYF. Full variable domain (remainder filled in from reference TRBV7-9 and TRBJ2-5): DTGVSQNPRHKITKRGQNVTFRCDPISEHNRLYWYRQTLGQGPEFLTYFQNEAQLEKSRLLSDRFSAERPKGSFSTLEIQRTEQGDSAMYLCASSSMAGGETQYFGPGTRLLVL.

This clone appeared once. The chain uses TRBV5-1 and TRBJ2-5; a weak D match, TRBD1 (6 bases). Looked up from germline, CDR1 is SGHRS and CDR2 is YFSETQ. The V and J ends lost 0 bases and 3 bases respectively, with 9 bases between them. This CDR3 comprises 14 residues. CDR3 DNA sequence: TGCGCCAGCAGCTTGGCCACAGGGAAAGAGACCCAGTACTTC. This translates into CASSLATGKETQYF.

The chain combines TRBV20-1 with TRBJ2-3, with D hard to call. V was clipped by 6 bases and J by 3 bases, with 7 bases between them. The CDR3 runs to 11 residues. CDR1 is DFQATT and CDR2 is SNEGSKA in the germline V gene (reference sequence). CDR3 sequence: CSAPRTDTQYF. DNA of the CDR3: TGCAGTGCCCCGCGTACAGATACGCAGTATTTT.

The CDR3, as DNA: TGCGCCAGCAGCTTGGCCAGTTTGTCTAGCGGGTACAATGAGCAGTTCTTC. Amino acid sequence: CASSLASLSSGYNEQFF. The chain joins TRBV5-1 to TRBJ2-1, with 8 bases aligning to TRBD2. After removal of 0 bases from V and 4 bases from J, the junction contained 9 bases not matched to a gene. Germline-derived CDR1 and CDR2 are SGHRS and YFSETQ. The CDR3 has 17 amino acids.

This clone was picked up one time. The chain has TRBV12-5 and TRBJ2-1; D is undetermined. V lost 5 bases, J lost 10 bases, and 12 bases lay in between. Germline assignment: CDR1 LGHNT and CDR2 FRNRAP. The CDR3 loop spans 12 amino acids. The CDR3 protein is CASGNVVREQFF. The CDR3 DNA sequence: TGTGCTAGTGGTAACGTAGTGCGGGAGCAGTTCTTC.

This rearrangement joins TRBV7-9 to TRBJ1-2; D uncertain. V was clipped by 4 bases and J by 2 bases, with 17 bases between them. CDR1 is SEHNR and CDR2 is FQNEAQ in the germline V gene (reference sequence). This CDR3 is built from 16 residues. The CDR3: CASSSYWGGSNYGYTF. CDR3 sequence (DNA): TGTGCCAGCAGCTCTTACTGGGGAGGGTCCAACTATGGCTACACCTTC.

V is TRBV19 and J is TRBJ1-3, with D uncertain. Germline V gene sequence: CDR1 LNHDA, CDR2 SQIVND (reference sequence). The V gene lost 3 bases and the J gene lost 0 bases, with 15 bases spanning the gap. The length of the CDR3 is 17 residues. The CDR3 nucleotides are TGTGCCAGTAGTATTGGAGGTAGGCGGTTCTCTGGAAACACCATATATTTT. Translating it yields CASSIGGRRFSGNTIYF.

The chain recombines TRBV28 with TRBJ1-2; 8 bases are shared with TRBD1. The germline gives CDR1 MDHEN, CDR2 SYDVKM. The CDR3 is 12 amino acids. J gave up 3 bases and V 8 bases, and 2 bases lay outside the gene matches. CDR3 in amino acids: CASAGQDYGYTF. Written as DNA, the CDR3 is TGTGCCAGCGCGGGACAGGACTATGGCTACACCTTC.

The V and J genes are TRBV2 and TRBJ1-2, with 9 bases that match TRBD1. The V segment lost 8 bases and the J segment 6 bases; nucleotides outside the gene matches: 10. CDR3 length: 14 amino acids. The V gene's germline CDR1 is SNHLY and CDR2 FYNNEI. The CDR3 DNA follows: TGTGCCAGCTCCCTTCGTGGGACAGGGAATGGCTACACCTTC. Its protein product is CASSLRGTGNGYTF.

V gene TRBV11-3 combines with J gene TRBJ2-2, with D possibly TRBD2 on 6 matching bases. The CDR3 is 15 residues long. CDR1 and CDR2 (germline): SGHNT, YENEEA. V was clipped by 0 bases and J by 1 base, with 6 bases between them. In DNA, the CDR3 is TGTGCCAGCAGCTTAGAGGGACTGAACACCGGGGAGCTGTTTTTT. This gives the protein CASSLEGLNTGELFF. Full variable domain (outside the CDR3, taken from reference TRBV11-3 and TRBJ2-2): EAGVVQSPRYKIIEKKQPVAFWCNPISGHNTLYWYLQNLGQGPELLIRYENEEAVDDSQLPKDRFSAERLKGVDSTLKIQPAELGDSAVYLCASSLEGLNTGELFFGEGSRLTVL.

The chain joins TRBV19 to TRBJ1-5; no reliable D call. This CDR3 contains 13 residues. The V end lost 6 bases, the J end lost 5 bases, and 11 bases lay between the germline ends. The V gene's germline CDR1 is LNHDA and CDR2 SQIVND (reference sequence). CDR3: CASRPQQYQPQHF. The CDR3 DNA reads as TGTGCCAGTAGACCACAGCAGTATCAGCCCCAGCATTTT.

The chain recombines TRBV30 with TRBJ1-5, with D unclear. The CDR3 totals 12 residues. V dropped 1 base and J dropped 9 bases, with 10 bases sitting between them. Germline CDR1 and CDR2: GTSNPN and SVGIG (reference sequence). In DNA form, the CDR3 reads TGTGCCTGGAGTGGACCCTCGGGGCCCCAGCATTTT. Translation gives CAWSGPSGPQHF.

The DNA of the CDR3 is TGTGCCATCAGTCTCCGGGACAGCTTCTACGAGCAGTACTTC. Translated: CAISLRDSFYEQYF. V is TRBV10-3 and J is TRBJ2-7, with 7 positions matching TRBD1. This CDR3 spans 14 amino acids. With V trimmed by 5 bases and J by 3 bases, 7 bases remained unmatched. CDR1 is ENHRY, CDR2 SYGVKD, per germline.

V is TRBV11-2 and J is TRBJ1-2; 10 bases map to TRBD1. There are 15 residues in the CDR3. The junction had 9 bases not matched to a gene; V was cut back by 6 bases and J by 5 bases. CDR1 SGHAT and CDR2 FQNNGV come from the germline V gene. As DNA, the CDR3 is TGTGCCAGCAGGAGACCGGGACAGGGGTTTTATGGCTACACCTTC. The encoded protein is CASRRPGQGFYGYTF. Full variable domain (missing parts from reference TRBV11-2 and TRBJ1-2): EAGVAQSPRYKIIEKRQSVAFWCNPISGHATLYWYQQILGQGPKLLIQFQNNGVVDDSQLPKDRFSAERLKGVDSTLKIQPAKLEDSAVYLCASRRPGQGFYGYTFGSGTRLTVV.

This rearrangement joins TRBV11-3 to TRBJ2-7; D possibly corresponds to TRBD1 (6 bases). Trimming removed 3 bases at V and 2 bases at J, with 11 bases between. CDR3 length equals 14 residues. From germline, CDR1 is SGHNT and CDR2 YENEEA. The CDR3 DNA is TGTGCCAGCAGCTTTCAGGGGAATCCCTACGAGCAGTACTTC. Protein: CASSFQGNPYEQYF.